The 18 T cell receptor beta chains below come from one sample, sequenced in a study of CD8+CD57+ T cells in acquired aplastic anemia. By flow cytometry, patients selected for sequencing had shown an expansion of CD8+CD57+ cells. Using genomic DNA as the template, TCR beta VDJ and CDR3 profiling was carried out. TCRdb redid the calling of the reads with MiXCR, one entry per CDR3 protein. The top ten clones hold roughly half of a sample with around 150,000 distinct CDR3 sequences, 71% of them seen once. The source material was sorted CD4+, CD8+, or CD8+CD57+ T cells (not recorded which) from PBMCs. These receptors all stem from a human donor with aplastic anemia.

V usage is TRBV29-1 and J usage is TRBJ2-2; 11 nucleotides match TRBD2. CDR1 is SQVTM, CDR2 ANQGSEA, per germline. The junction had 9 bases not matched to a gene; V was cut back by 5 bases and J by 4 bases. This CDR3 has 16 residues. The CDR3 is CSVLMTSGILTGELFF. The CDR3 DNA reads as TGCAGCGTTCTAATGACTAGCGGGATTCTCACCGGGGAGCTGTTTTTT.

This chain uses TRBV2 with TRBJ2-7; D is unclear. There are 11 residues in the CDR3. The V gene lost 5 bases and the J gene lost 5 bases, with 7 bases spanning the gap. The germline V gene has CDR1 SNHLY and CDR2 FYNNEI. The CDR3 nucleotides read TGTGCCAGCAGTCTCAAGGACGAGCAGTACTTC. Translation gives CASSLKDEQYF.

This rearrangement joins TRBV12-3 or TRBV12-4 to TRBJ1-2; 10 bases are a match to TRBD1. The CDR3 is 15 amino acids. Trimming took 6 bases from V and 2 from J; bases not matched to a gene: 6. In DNA, the CDR3 is TGTGCCAGCAGCCAGCCGGGACAGGGGAACTATGGCTACACCTTC. It encodes CASSQPGQGNYGYTF.

J is TRBJ2-3 and V is TRBV11-1, with D maybe TRBD2 (5 bases). The length of the CDR3 is 14 residues. V was trimmed by 3 bases and J by 4 bases, leaving 11 bases between them. Germline loops: CDR1 SGHAT, CDR2 FQDESV (reference sequence). CDR3 region: CASSFGAGADTQYF. The CDR3 DNA reads TGTGCCAGCAGCTTCGGCGCGGGCGCAGATACGCAGTATTTT.

V usage is TRBV6-5 and J usage is TRBJ2-6, with 10 bases identical to TRBD2. The germline CDR1 and CDR2 sequences are MNHEY and SVGAGI. The length of the CDR3 is 17 residues. V was pared by 4 bases and J by 0 bases, with 3 bases of the junction left unmatched. CDR3 nucleotides: TGTGCCAGCAGTTCCGGGACTAGCGTCTCTGGGGCCAACGTCCTGACTTTC. Amino acid sequence: CASSSGTSVSGANVLTF.

V usage is TRBV2 and J usage is TRBJ1-2, with 9 bases lining up with TRBD1. CDR1 is SNHLY, CDR2 FYNNEI, per germline. After removal of 6 bases from V and 4 bases from J, the junction contained 6 bases not matched to a gene. The CDR3 sequence is 14 residues long. The CDR3 DNA follows: TGTGCCAGCAGGCCTTACAGGGGGCCCTATGGCTACACCTTC. As protein: CASRPYRGPYGYTF.

Ten or more counts support this clonotype. The chain recombines TRBV6-1 with TRBJ2-7; D perhaps matches TRBD1 (5 bases). The CDR3 is made up of 14 amino acids. V gave up 7 bases and J gave up 0 bases, with 13 bases separating them. Germline V gene data show CDR1 as MNHNS and CDR2 as SASEGT. The CDR3 nucleotides are TGTGCCAGCACCATGACAGACAGCTCCTACGAGCAGTACTTC. Its protein is CASTMTDSSYEQYF.

The chain has TRBV7-6 and TRBJ2-3, with D possibly matching TRBD2 (5 bases). Germline V gives CDR1 SGHVS, CDR2 FNYEAQ. The CDR3 is made up of 15 amino acids. Trimming removed 2 bases at V and 0 bases at J, with 9 bases between. The CDR3 bases are TGTGCCAGCAGCTTAATAGCGAGGAGCACAGATACGCAGTATTTT. It is translated as CASSLIARSTDTQYF.

The chain combines TRBV7-9 with TRBJ1-2; TRBD1 matches 7 bases. V shed 11 bases and J 4 bases; nucleotides not matched to a gene: 10. In germline, CDR1 is SEHNR, CDR2 FQNEAQ (reference sequence). This CDR3 region has 13 residues. CDR3 sequence reads: CASRDSLTYGYTF. CDR3 nucleotide sequence: TGTGCCTCTCGGGACAGCCTGACCTATGGCTACACCTTC.

This clonotype was seen a single time. This chain uses TRBV7-2 with TRBJ2-1; 8 nucleotides agree with TRBD2. Germline V gene lookup returns CDR1 SGHTA and CDR2 FQGNSA. Trimming removed 8 bases from V and 9 bases from J; junction bases left unmatched: 12. The CDR3 extends over 14 amino acids. The CDR3 protein is CASSESAGAAEQFF. The CDR3, as DNA: TGTGCCAGCTCTGAGTCAGCGGGAGCCGCTGAGCAGTTCTTC.

The chain uses TRBV15 and TRBJ2-5; 10 bases fit TRBD2. Unmatched junction bases numbered 20, after V lost 1 base and J lost 3 bases. The CDR3 sequence is 21 residues long. Germline assignment: CDR1 LNHNV and CDR2 YYDKDF (reference sequence). Here the CDR3 reads CATSRAGNRGLADGREETQYF. Written as DNA, the CDR3 is TGTGCCACCAGCAGAGCTGGGAACAGAGGACTAGCGGATGGGAGGGAAGAGACCCAGTACTTC.

The chain links TRBV20-1 to TRBJ2-7, with a tentative D call TRBD1 (6 bases). Trimming removed 2 bases at V and 2 bases at J, with 10 bases between. CDR3 length: 13 amino acids. Per the germline V gene, CDR1 is DFQATT and CDR2 is SNEGSKA (reference sequence). This CDR3 is CSARPGTPYEQYF. CDR3 in DNA: TGCAGTGCTAGACCAGGGACACCCTACGAGCAGTACTTC.

This clonotype showed up just a few times. The chain links TRBV7-2 to TRBJ1-3; D remains ambiguous. Trimming stripped 0 bases from V and 0 bases from J, with 9 bases between. The V gene's germline CDR1 is SGHTA and CDR2 FQGNSA. This CDR3 is built from 16 residues. In DNA form, the CDR3 reads TGTGCCAGCAGCTTAGCTTGGACCTACTCTGGAAACACCATATATTTT. Translated: CASSLAWTYSGNTIYF.

This clonotype was recorded a few times. This rearrangement joins TRBV7-8 to TRBJ2-7; weak D call: TRBD1 (5 bases). Looked up from germline, CDR1 is SGHVS and CDR2 is FQNEAQ. This CDR3 is 14 amino acids long. Trimming pared 2 bases from V and 5 bases from J, leaving 13 bases between. CDR3 coding DNA: TGTGCCAGCAGCTTAAACAGGCCGGGCGACGAGCAGTACTTC. It is translated as CASSLNRPGDEQYF.

The chain combines TRBV24-1 with TRBJ2-3; D not certain. CDR3 length: 14 amino acids. Deletions cut 3 bases from V and 0 bases from J, with 6 bases between. The germline CDR1 and CDR2 sequences are KGHDR and SFDVKD. The CDR3 DNA is TGTGCCACCAGTGATGCCAAGAGCACAGATACGCAGTATTTT. Its translation is CATSDAKSTDTQYF.

This clonotype was recorded once. The chain links TRBV30 to TRBJ1-5, with D unclear. The CDR3 length is 13 residues. The V end lost 1 base, the J end lost 7 bases, and 11 bases lay between the germline ends. Germline loops: CDR1 GTSNPN, CDR2 SVGIG (reference sequence). CDR3 DNA sequence: TGTGCCTGGAGTGAAGGGAGAAGCCAGCCCCAGCATTTT. Residues: CAWSEGRSQPQHF.

The chain combines TRBV20-1 with TRBJ2-5; D uncertain. The CDR3 spans 13 residues. Germline-derived CDR1 and CDR2 are DFQATT and SNEGSKA (reference sequence). Trimming removed 6 bases from V and 2 bases from J, with 13 bases in between. The CDR3 loop is CSARSFGQETQYF. CDR3 DNA sequence: TGCAGTGCCAGGAGTTTTGGGCAAGAGACCCAGTACTTC.

The J gene is TRBJ2-6, the V gene TRBV5-5; 7 nucleotides match TRBD1. Germline V gene sequence: CDR1 SGHKS, CDR2 YYEKEE (reference sequence). V shed 4 bases and J 0 bases; nucleotides not matched to a gene: 7. CDR3 length: 17 residues. The CDR3 sequence: CASSRRQGRSGANVLTF. As DNA, the CDR3 is TGTGCCAGCAGCCGAAGACAGGGCCGCTCTGGGGCCAACGTCCTGACTTTC.